This TCR beta chain was obtained from a study of beta chain features in type 1 diabetes (dated by TCRdb to between 2017 and 2018). In terms of the full investigation: Mean age, gender distribution, total cell number and subset yield did not differ between patients and healthy donors. A total of just under 110,000,000 sorted cells were examined across all samples, and RNA yield correlated strongly with the number of cells per subset. The study compared TCRB repertoires of sorted circulating CD4+ T cell subsets between recently diagnosed type 1 diabetes patients and matched healthy donors. Regulatory and stem cell-like memory subsets were isolated from only 8 patients and roughly eight healthy donors, whereas naive and central memory subsets came from all 28 donors. Broader findings and caveats from the paper: Sequencing cDNA rather than genomic DNA could over-represent highly expressing activated cells, although activation and CD3 levels did not differ between groups. In all four CD4+ subsets, TCRB CDR3 length was moderately but significantly shorter in type 1 diabetes patients. PCR might favor shorter templates, but patient and control samples were amplified and corrected together, so any skew would affect both groups equally. Only small numbers of individuals were included in the HLA sub-analyses, which left unresolved whether HLA type had any influence on TCRB rearrangement. Patients with type 1 diabetes made fewer insertions and deleted more nucleotides at VDJ recombination sites, implying thymic rearrangement abnormalities. The naive, central memory and regulatory TCRB repertoires appeared to resemble one another more closely among patients than among healthy donors.

CDR1 and CDR2 (MRHNA, SNTAGT) derive from the germline V gene. V and J lose 5 bases and 8 bases, and a span of 13 bases separates them. The CDR3, cysteine through phenylalanine, is 13 amino acids long. The DNA shown is the 39-base CDR3, in frame from base 1. This clone was observed a few times. Its antigen target is currently unknown. No clone much larger than this one lies a single base away; base qualities are absent. The High Capacity cDNA Reverse Transcription Kit was used to reverse transcribe all of the isolated RNA, meaning that expressed TCRB transcripts were what got sequenced. Deep immunoSEQ sequencing was performed on naive, central memory and regulatory T cell samples, with an average of around 3.5 million total reads per sample. Sorted cells were lysed in RLT buffer and RNA was extracted with DNase-treated RNeasy Micro or Mini kits, depending on cell number. Each cell subset was processed separately to prevent cross-contamination, with patient and healthy donor samples processed together. Using the immunoSEQ multiplex PCR, TCRB sequences were amplified from cDNA into 87-bp fragments spanning the CDR3 region. Sequencing of the amplicons was performed on the Illumina HiSeq platform. In the original analysis: PCR bias was corrected computationally using synthetic template baselines, and reads within Hamming distance 2 were collapsed, with unmergeable singletons discarded. By aligning reads against IMGT, V, D and J genes, CDR3 length, and insertions or deletions at six rearrangement sites were assigned. Within each subset, clonotype counts were normalized to the number of sorted cells before true diversity and Gini coefficients were calculated with the tcR R package. Repertoire sharing was quantified using the overlap coefficient calculated on TCRB nucleotide sequences. The source is immuneACCESS, and TCRdb retained only in-frame sequences with V and J called. Part of the clones is not carried over; for the studies checked, unresolved V genes explain less than half of this, and the remainder is unexplained. That table supplies the V and J calls and clone size; D and trimming were determined from the DNA. Present in this sample are 300,000 to 350,000 clones, 7% to 9% of which were seen just once. The top ten hold more than 0.4% of the sample.

From each donor, a single peripheral blood sample of around 0.12 L on average was drawn into heparinised tubes. Using a panel that included CD45RO, CCR7, CD25, CD127, CD95 and CD27, naive, central memory, regulatory and stem cell-like memory CD4+ T cells were sorted on a BD FACSAria II. Purity was above 98% for every sorted population. Right away, PBMCs were isolated by Lymphoprep density gradient centrifugation and were stained directly, with no culture step. So that batch effects would be minimized, each experiment stained and sorted samples in pairs, pairing one healthy donor with one patient. This TCR came from a woman aged 18 to 35 in good health. Sequenced material: central memory CD4+ T cells from blood. The rearrangement combines TRBV6-4 with TRBJ2-1, with no reliable assignment of the D segment. At the DNA level, the sequence is TGTGCCAGCAGTCCGGACGGTCTCGATGAGCAGTTCTTC. It specifies CASSPDGLDEQFF.